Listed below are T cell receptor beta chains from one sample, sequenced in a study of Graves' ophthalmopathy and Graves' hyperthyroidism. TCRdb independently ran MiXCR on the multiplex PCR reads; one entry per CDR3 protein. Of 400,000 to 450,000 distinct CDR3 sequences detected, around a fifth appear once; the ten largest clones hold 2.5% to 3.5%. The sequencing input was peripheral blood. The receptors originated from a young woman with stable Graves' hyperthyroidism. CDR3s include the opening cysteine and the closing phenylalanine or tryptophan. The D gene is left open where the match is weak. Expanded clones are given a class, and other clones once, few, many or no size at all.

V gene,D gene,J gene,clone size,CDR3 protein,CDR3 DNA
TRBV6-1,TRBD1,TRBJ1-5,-,CASRVDREFNQPQHF,TGTGCCAGCAGGGTGGACAGGGAATTCAATCAGCCCCAGCATTTT
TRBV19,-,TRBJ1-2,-,CASSTSENYGYTF,TGTGCCAGTAGTACGTCAGAGAACTATGGCTACACCTTC
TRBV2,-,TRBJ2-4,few,CASSHGAGKNIQYF,TGTGCCAGCAGTCACGGAGCGGGCAAAAACATTCAGTACTTC
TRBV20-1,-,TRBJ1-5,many,CSALLGGSGGQPQHF,TGCAGTGCGCTACTAGGGGGATCAGGAGGACAGCCCCAGCATTTT
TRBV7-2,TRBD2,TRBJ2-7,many,CASSLASGVTYEQYF,TGTGCCAGCAGCTTAGCTAGCGGGGTTACCTACGAGCAGTACTTC
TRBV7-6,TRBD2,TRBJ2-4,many,CASSPDLAERENIQYF,TGTGCCAGCAGCCCCGATCTAGCGGAGAGGGAAAACATTCAGTACTTC
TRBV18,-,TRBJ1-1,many,CASSPGRYEAFF,TGTGCCAGCTCCCCCGGACGGTATGAAGCTTTCTTT
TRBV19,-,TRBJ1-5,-,CASSARPGPYSNQPQHF,TGTGCCAGTAGCGCTCGACCGGGCCCTTATAGCAATCAGCCCCAGCATTTT
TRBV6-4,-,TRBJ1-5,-,CASSMERNQPQHF,TGTGCCAGCAGCATGGAACGAAATCAGCCCCAGCATTTT
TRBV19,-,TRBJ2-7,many,CASSTRNRDPSYEQYF,TGTGCCAGTAGTACCCGGAATAGGGACCCCTCGTACGAGCAGTACTTC
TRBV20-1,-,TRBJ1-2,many,CSARDEGRGLIGYGYTF,TGCAGTGCTAGAGATGAGGGCAGGGGCCTTATTGGCTATGGCTACACCTTC
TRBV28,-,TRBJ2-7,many,CASSPGGPLYEQYF,TGTGCCAGCAGTCCCGGGGGGCCCTTATACGAGCAGTACTTC
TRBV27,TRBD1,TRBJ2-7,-,CASSLFSNRDSPNEQYF,TGTGCCAGCAGTTTATTCTCAAACCGGGACAGCCCCAACGAGCAGTACTTC
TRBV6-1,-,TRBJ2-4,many,CASSEGRGARNIQYF,TGTGCCAGCAGTGAAGGGAGGGGAGCTAGAAACATTCAGTACTTC
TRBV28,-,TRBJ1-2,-,CASSLRSSYGYTF,TGTGCCAGCAGTTTAAGGTCTTCCTATGGCTACACCTTC
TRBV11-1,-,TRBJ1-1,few,CASILSWPGEGTEAFF,TGTGCCAGCATCCTATCCTGGCCGGGCGAAGGCACTGAAGCTTTCTTT
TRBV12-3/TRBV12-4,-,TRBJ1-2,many,CASSLDGIGYTF,TGTGCCAGCAGTTTAGATGGCATTGGCTACACCTTC
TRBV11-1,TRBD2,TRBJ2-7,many,CASTKGEASGSYEQYF,TGTGCCAGCACCAAGGGTGAGGCTAGCGGGTCCTACGAGCAGTACTTC
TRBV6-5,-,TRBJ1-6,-,CASSYRRGSYNSPLHF,TGTGCCAGCAGTTACCGCCGGGGCTCCTATAATTCACCCCTCCACTTT
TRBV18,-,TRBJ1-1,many,CASSPQVNTEAFF,TGTGCCAGCTCACCGCAGGTGAACACTGAAGCTTTCTTT
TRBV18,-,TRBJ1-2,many,CASSPNNGRNYGYTF,TGTGCCAGCTCACCTAATAACGGCAGAAACTATGGCTACACCTTC
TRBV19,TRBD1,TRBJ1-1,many,CASRLRQGANTEAFF,TGTGCCAGTAGGCTGAGACAGGGGGCGAACACTGAAGCTTTCTTT
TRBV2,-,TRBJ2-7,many,CASIGTPNYEQYF,TGTGCCAGCATTGGGACGCCGAACTACGAGCAGTACTTC
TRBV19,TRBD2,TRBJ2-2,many,CASSMLAGLNTGELFF,TGTGCCAGTAGTATGCTAGCGGGGCTAAACACCGGGGAGCTGTTTTTT
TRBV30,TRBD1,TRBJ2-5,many,CAWRPQGAGTQYF,TGTGCCTGGAGACCCCAGGGGGCAGGGACCCAGTACTTC
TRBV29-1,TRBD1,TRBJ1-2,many,CSVSGTGRGYTF,TGCAGCGTTTCCGGGACAGGGCGAGGCTACACCTTC
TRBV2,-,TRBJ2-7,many,CASMRARGSYEQYF,TGTGCCAGCATGAGGGCTAGGGGAAGCTACGAGCAGTACTTC
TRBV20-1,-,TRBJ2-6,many,CSARDVGGAGANVLTF,TGCAGTGCTAGAGATGTCGGCGGAGCTGGGGCCAACGTCCTGACTTTC
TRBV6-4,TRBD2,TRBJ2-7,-,CASIGTTYEQYF,TGTGCCAGCATCGGGACTACCTACGAGCAGTACTTC
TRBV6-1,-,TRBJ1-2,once,CASRGGPVHGYTF,TGTGCCAGCCGGGGGGGACCGGTCCATGGCTACACCTTC
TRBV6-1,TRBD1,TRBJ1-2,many,CASRGTGTANYGYTF,TGTGCCAGCAGAGGGACAGGGACCGCTAACTATGGCTACACCTTC
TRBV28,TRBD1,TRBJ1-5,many,CASLQTGRYGQPQHF,TGTGCCAGCCTACAGACAGGGAGATACGGTCAGCCCCAGCATTTT
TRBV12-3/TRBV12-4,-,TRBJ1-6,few,CASSLSVGTVYNSPLHF,TGTGCCAGCAGTTTGAGTGTAGGCACAGTCTATAATTCACCCCTCCACTTT
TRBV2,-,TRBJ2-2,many,CASRAGTNTGELFF,TGTGCCAGCAGGGCGGGAACGAACACCGGGGAGCTGTTTTTT
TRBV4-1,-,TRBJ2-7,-,CASSSPIGGSYEQYF,TGCGCCAGCAGCTCCCCCATAGGCGGCTCCTACGAGCAGTACTTC
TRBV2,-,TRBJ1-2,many,CASTEGPTYGYTF,TGTGCCAGCACCGAGGGGCCAACCTATGGCTACACCTTC
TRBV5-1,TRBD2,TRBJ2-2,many,CASSLDRSRTSGTRHTGELFF,TGCGCCAGCAGCTTGGACAGGTCGAGGACCTCCGGGACTAGGCACACCGGGGAGCTGTTTTTT
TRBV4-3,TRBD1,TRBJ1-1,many,CASSGRDRGRVEAFF,TGCGCCAGCAGCGGCCGGGACAGGGGGCGGGTTGAAGCTTTCTTT
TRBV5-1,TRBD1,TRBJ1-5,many,CASSLDGQADQPQHF,TGCGCCAGCAGCTTGGACGGACAGGCCGATCAGCCCCAGCATTTT
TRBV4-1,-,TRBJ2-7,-,CASSQGGGAHEQYF,TGCGCCAGCAGCCAAGGAGGTGGGGCACACGAGCAGTACTTC
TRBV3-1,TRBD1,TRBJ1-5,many,CASSQAGGQPQHF,TGTGCCAGCAGCCAAGCAGGGGGTCAGCCCCAGCATTTT